The 26 T cell receptor beta chains in this list originate from one sample, sequenced in a study of blood T cell repertoires in COVID-19. Repertoires were generated with immunoSEQ multiplex PCR, while TCRdb's copy carries only in-frame clones and drops some. The repertoire holds just over 150,000 clones, around 85% seen once, with 2.5% to 4% in the top ten. The sample taken for sequencing was peripheral blood. The receptors here all came from a human donor with acute or convalescent COVID-19. The donor label of this sample is uncertain.

The chain employs TRBV5-5 and TRBJ2-1, with D possibly being TRBD1 (5 bases). Between the trimmed V and J ends, which lost 0 bases and 7 bases, there was a span of 14 bases. Germline-derived CDR1 and CDR2 are SGHKS and YYEKEE (reference sequence). The CDR3 covers 15 residues. CDR3 DNA: TGTGCCAGCAGCTTGGACGGCCAGGGTGAGAATGAGCAGTTCTTC. This gives the protein CASSLDGQGENEQFF.

V and J are TRBV5-6 and TRBJ2-5, with a weak D call TRBD1 (5 bases). V lost 6 bases, J lost 2 bases, and 11 bases lay in between. The CDR3 spans 13 residues. Germline loops: CDR1 SGHDT, CDR2 YYEEEE. The CDR3 DNA sequence: TGTGCCAGCAAGTCCAGGGATCAAGAGACCCAGTACTTC. It codes for CASKSRDQETQYF.

Of note for this clone: Other DNA sequences from this sample encode an identical CDR3 as well. V is TRBV9 and J is TRBJ1-1, with D possibly being TRBD1 (5 bases). The V and J ends lost 1 base and 2 bases respectively, with 6 bases between them. The CDR3 is 13 residues long. Germline V gene data show CDR1 as SGDLS and CDR2 as YYNGEE. CDR3 nucleotides: TGTGCCAGCAGCGTACAGGGAAACACTGAAGCTTTCTTT. Translating it yields CASSVQGNTEAFF.

V usage is TRBV5-1 and J usage is TRBJ2-3; TRBD1 agrees at 8 bases. CDR3 length: 16 amino acids. After removal of 0 bases from V and 1 base from J, the junction contained 4 bases not matched to a gene. Germline loops: CDR1 SGHRS, CDR2 YFSETQ. This chain's CDR3 is CASSLASTGGTDTQYF. CDR3 nucleotide sequence: TGCGCCAGCAGCTTGGCCTCGACAGGGGGCACAGATACGCAGTATTTT.

The rearrangement uses TRBV24-1 and TRBJ1-4; 11 positions match TRBD1. Per germline, CDR1 KGHDR and CDR2 SFDVKD. CDR3 size: 16 residues. V dropped 1 base and J dropped 6; count of bases not matched to a gene: 3. CDR3 sequence: CATSDFTGQGDEKLFF. CDR3 DNA: TGTGCCACCAGTGATTTCACGGGACAGGGGGATGAAAAACTGTTTTTT.

In its sample, this clone was seen a few times. The rearrangement links TRBV6-1 to TRBJ1-5; 11 bases are shared with TRBD1. The CDR3 runs 16 residues. The J segment lost 6 bases and the V segment lost 5 bases, leaving 9 bases of the junction unmatched. Germline CDR1 reads MNHNS; CDR2 reads SASEGT. This CDR3 reads CASSQGTGGRSQPQHF. The CDR3 bases are TGTGCCAGCAGTCAAGGGACAGGGGGAAGGAGTCAGCCCCAGCATTTT.

The gene calls are TRBV4-1 and TRBJ2-1; D might be TRBD1 (6 bases). Germline lookup yields CDR1 MGHRA and CDR2 YSYEKL. CDR3 length equals 16 residues. V lost 1 base, J lost 8 bases, and 18 bases lay in between. CDR3 nucleotides: TGCGCCAGCAGCCAAGCGAGGGGGACCCCAGTCGATGAGCAGTTCTTC. Protein sequence: CASSQARGTPVDEQFF.

The V gene is TRBV5-1, the J gene TRBJ1-2, with D tentatively TRBD1 (6 bases). The CDR3 runs to 13 residues. The V end lost 4 bases, the J end lost 8 bases, and 15 bases lay between the germline ends. Looked up from germline, CDR1 is SGHRS and CDR2 is YFSETQ. The DNA of the CDR3 is TGCGCCAGCAGCCTTGGACAGAATGGGGGCTACACCTTC. Its translation: CASSLGQNGGYTF.

The chain is built from TRBV4-2 and TRBJ2-5; D is uncertain. This CDR3 is built from 15 residues. From germline, CDR1 is LGHNA and CDR2 YNFKEQ. Deletions cut 0 bases from V and 4 bases from J, with 12 bases between. The DNA of the CDR3 is TGTGCCAGCAGCCAAGACAGGCAGGCAGGAGAGACCCAGTACTTC. It encodes CASSQDRQAGETQYF.

The V call is TRBV6-6, the J call TRBJ1-1; 10 positions agree with TRBD1. The CDR3 loop spans 14 amino acids. Germline CDR1 is MNHNY and CDR2 is SVGAGI (reference sequence). Trimming at V came to 4 bases and at J to 5 bases, leaving 4 bases not matched to a gene. The CDR3 DNA reads TGTGCCAGCAGTTCCCGGACAGGGGGGACTGAAGCTTTCTTT. Amino acids: CASSSRTGGTEAFF.

J is TRBJ1-3 and V is TRBV7-8; possible D gene TRBD1, 6 bases. Germline V gene data show CDR1 as SGHVS and CDR2 as FQNEAQ. V was clipped by 1 base and J by 0 bases, with 7 bases between them. This CDR3 spans 15 amino acids. CDR3 in DNA: TGTGCCAGCAGCTTAGGACAGGCCTCTGGAAACACCATATATTTT. This encodes CASSLGQASGNTIYF.

The J gene is TRBJ2-3, the V gene TRBV5-1; TRBD2 matches at 8 bases. Germline V gene lookup returns CDR1 SGHRS and CDR2 YFSETQ. V shed 2 bases and J 0 bases; nucleotides not matched to a gene: 5. The CDR3 runs 16 residues. The CDR3 protein is CASSFTSGASTDTQYF. The CDR3 nucleotides are TGCGCCAGCAGCTTCACTAGCGGAGCTAGCACAGATACGCAGTATTTT.

The chain combines TRBV30 with TRBJ1-2; no reliable D call. Germline CDR1 is GTSNPN and CDR2 is SVGIG (reference sequence). CDR3 length equals 13 residues. CDR3 bases: TGTGCATTGGGCCAGCTGGCTAACTATGGCTACACCTTC. Protein: CALGQLANYGYTF.

This chain connects TRBV5-1 to TRBJ2-1, with 13 bases that match TRBD2. Looked up from germline, CDR1 is SGHRS and CDR2 is YFSETQ. The CDR3 contains 16 residues. The junction had 10 bases not matched to a gene; V was cut back by 3 bases and J by 10 bases. CDR3 DNA: TGCGCCAGCAGCTCGACACTAGCGGGGGGGCCTAGGGAGCAGTTCTTC. Residues: CASSSTLAGGPREQFF.

This sequence joins TRBV18 and TRBJ2-2; D unresolved. The germline CDR1 and CDR2 sequences are KGHSH and LQKENI. The CDR3 consists of 14 residues. Trimming took 5 bases from V and 7 from J, leaving 14 bases between them. CDR3 in amino acids: CASSGRFGGGELFF. The CDR3 DNA follows: TGTGCCAGCTCAGGTCGCTTTGGCGGCGGGGAGCTGTTTTTT.

This clone was picked up a small number of times. Other DNA sequences of this sample code for an identical CDR3. The chain links TRBV4-1 to TRBJ1-1; TRBD1 matches 9 bases. The CDR3 is made up of 13 amino acids. J was trimmed by 5 bases and V by 4 bases; bases with no gene match: 2. Germline CDR1 MGHRA, CDR2 YSYEKL. CDR3 protein: CASSPQGATEAFF. CDR3 bases: TGCGCCAGCAGCCCACAGGGGGCGACTGAAGCTTTCTTT.

The V call is TRBV19, the J call TRBJ2-7; possible D gene TRBD1, 5 bases. Germline values: CDR1 LNHDA, CDR2 SQIVND (reference sequence). The ends were cut back, 3 bases at V and 0 bases at J, with 9 bases in the middle. The CDR3 is 14 residues long. The DNA for the CDR3 is TGTGCCAGTAGTATTGCAGGGATCTCCTACGAGCAGTACTTC. It yields the protein CASSIAGISYEQYF.

J is TRBJ1-6 and V is TRBV11-3; D possibly corresponds to TRBD1 (6 bases). Germline V gene sequence: CDR1 SGHNT, CDR2 YENEEA. The V end lost 5 bases, the J end lost 5 bases, and 10 bases lay between the germline ends. This CDR3 region has 14 residues. CDR3 sequence reads: CASSQGQNNSPLHF. CDR3 nucleotides: TGTGCCAGCAGCCAAGGACAGAATAATTCACCCCTCCACTTT.

The chain carries TRBV9 and TRBJ1-2; 7 bases are shared with TRBD1. J lost 5 bases, V lost 0 bases, and 13 bases had no gene match. Germline lookup yields CDR1 SGDLS and CDR2 YYNGEE. The length of the CDR3 is 17 residues. The CDR3 nucleotides read TGTGCCAGCAGCGTAGTTTCTGACAGGGTCCGTGGGTATGGCTACACCTTC. It translates to CASSVVSDRVRGYGYTF.

The J gene is TRBJ2-3, the V gene TRBV11-2; TRBD2 is a possible D gene (7 bases). The germline V gene has CDR1 SGHAT and CDR2 FQNNGV. This CDR3 is built from 17 residues. The germline V and J ends were trimmed by 3 bases and 6 bases, with 22 bases remaining between them. The CDR3: CASSLRFRGGAVDTQYF. In DNA, the CDR3 is TGTGCCAGCAGCTTGAGGTTCAGAGGGGGGGCCGTTGATACGCAGTATTTT.

The genes are TRBV18 and TRBJ2-7, with 7 bases lining up with TRBD1. CDR1 and CDR2 (germline): KGHSH, LQKENI. This CDR3 is 13 amino acids long. With 3 bases clipped from V and 5 bases from J, the junction kept 4 bases outside the gene matches. The DNA of the CDR3 is TGTGCCAGCTCACCTGACAGGGACCACGAGCAGTACTTC. The encoded protein is CASSPDRDHEQYF.

The V call is TRBV6-1, the J call TRBJ2-4, with unresolved D. In germline, CDR1 is MNHNS, CDR2 SASEGT. V was shortened by 2 bases and J by 0 bases, with 11 bases between the two germline ends. CDR3 length equals 16 residues. The CDR3 coding sequence is TGTGCCAGCAGTGAAAACAGTCAACTAGCCAAAAACATTCAGTACTTC. As protein: CASSENSQLAKNIQYF.

V usage is TRBV6-6 and J usage is TRBJ2-1, with 7 nucleotides matching TRBD1. CDR3 length: 14 residues. Germline V gene lookup returns CDR1 MNHNY and CDR2 SVGAGI (reference sequence). V trimming: 6 bases; J trimming: 0 bases; junction bases outside the gene matches: 2. The CDR3 loop is CASSRDSSYNEQFF. DNA of the CDR3: TGTGCCAGCAGCAGGGACAGCTCCTACAATGAGCAGTTCTTC.

The chain combines TRBV19 with TRBJ1-6, with 8 bases fitting TRBD1. In germline, CDR1 is LNHDA, CDR2 SQIVND (reference sequence). V lost 5 bases and J lost 0; bases outside the gene matches: 12. This CDR3 is built from 19 residues. Here the CDR3 reads CASSLRTGRAGSYNSPLHF. CDR3 sequence (DNA): TGTGCCAGTAGTTTACGGACAGGGAGGGCCGGCTCCTATAATTCACCCCTCCACTTT.

This clone appeared a few times. V is TRBV30 and J is TRBJ1-2; maybe TRBD1 (5 bases). V was pared by 3 bases and J by 2 bases, with 16 bases between. CDR1 GTSNPN and CDR2 SVGIG come from the germline V gene (reference sequence). The CDR3 totals 15 residues. CDR3 protein: CAWRGPSRLNYGYTF. DNA for the CDR3: TGTGCCTGGAGGGGGCCCAGCCGGCTCAACTATGGCTACACCTTC.

The rearrangement links TRBV3-1 (or the pseudogene TRBV3-2) to TRBJ2-7; TRBD2 agrees at 9 bases. CDR3 size: 13 residues. Germline CDR1 is LGHDT and CDR2 is YNNKEL (reference sequence). The V and J ends lost 7 bases and 5 bases, in that order; junction bases with no gene match: 6. The CDR3 protein is CASTRRGGDEQYF. CDR3 DNA: TGTGCCAGCACCCGGCGGGGGGGCGACGAGCAGTACTTC.